A single sample gave rise to the 17 T cell receptor beta chains below, sequenced in a study of T cell changes during pregnancy in multiple sclerosis. Generated by immunoSEQ multiplex PCR, the TCRdb table keeps only in-frame clones and is missing some. The data hold some 66,000 clones, with about 91% observed a single time. The starting material was CD8+ T cells from peripheral blood mononuclear cells, obtained before pregnancy. The source of these receptors is a female donor with multiple sclerosis, enrolled in a pregnancy study.

This clone was found once. CDR3 sequence reads: CASSVAGGGPPTQYF. Here the CDR3 DNA reads TGTGCCAGCAGCGTCGCTGGGGGGGGGCCTCCTACGCAGTATTTT. The rearrangement joins TRBV9 to TRBJ2-3, with a tentative D call TRBD2 (7 bases). Germline V gene data show CDR1 as SGDLS and CDR2 as YYNGEE. The CDR3 loop spans 15 amino acids. V lost 2 bases and J 8 bases, leaving 18 bases between the germline ends.

The chain employs TRBV15 and TRBJ2-7; D is possibly TRBD2 (6 bases). CDR1 is LNHNV, CDR2 YYDKDF, per germline (reference sequence). The V and J ends lost 0 bases and 0 bases respectively, with 9 bases between them. The CDR3 totals 15 residues. For the CDR3, the DNA is TGTGCCACCAGCAGAGATTCCGGGGGCTCCTACGAGCAGTACTTC. Translated, it gives CATSRDSGGSYEQYF.

V and J are TRBV27 and TRBJ2-7; TRBD1 aligns across 8 bases. J lost 3 bases, V lost 4 bases, and 8 bases had no gene match. CDR3 size: 15 residues. The germline gives CDR1 MNHEY, CDR2 SMNVEV (reference sequence). CDR3 residues: CASSSPGTGNYEQYF. The CDR3 region has the DNA TGTGCCAGCAGTTCCCCCGGGACAGGAAACTACGAGCAGTACTTC.

The V call is TRBV19, the J call TRBJ1-6, with D unclear. There are 17 residues in the CDR3. Germline-derived CDR1 and CDR2 are LNHDA and SQIVND (reference sequence). The V end was cut by 4 bases, the J end by 8 bases, with 21 bases between. The CDR3 spells CASSTTNLAPRDSPLHF. The CDR3 DNA is TGTGCCAGTAGTACAACGAACCTAGCTCCCCGAGATTCACCCCTCCACTTT.

To note about this clone: An end of the junction differs from the germline gene, which may be a read error. The chain employs TRBV7-6 and TRBJ2-1; D may be TRBD2 (6 bases). The germline gives CDR1 SGHVS, CDR2 FNYEAQ. The CDR3 is 16 amino acids. CDR3 nucleotide sequence: TGTGCCAGCAGCTTAAATCCGGGGGACTTGGACTCGGATGAGGTCTTC. This sequence encodes CASSLNPGDLDSDEVF. Using reference TRBV7-6 and TRBJ2-1 for the parts outside the CDR3, the full variable domain is GAGVSQSPRYKVTKRGQDVALRCDPISGHVSLYWYRQALGQGPEFLTYFNYEAQQDKSGLPNDRFSAERPEGSISTLTIQRTEQRDSAMYRCASSLNPGDLDSDEVFGPGTRLTVL.

The CDR3 is CATKLTVNTEAFF. As DNA, the CDR3 is TGTGCCACCAAGCTAACAGTCAACACTGAAGCTTTCTTT. The chain couples TRBV6-5 to TRBJ1-1; D remains ambiguous. This CDR3 contains 13 residues. V was shortened by 10 bases and J by 2 bases, with 14 bases between the two germline ends. CDR1 is MNHEY and CDR2 is SVGAGI in the germline V gene.

The CDR3 DNA reads TGTGCCAGCAGCCCTGATCGGGGGGGGCTGGGAGAGCAGTTCTTC. Amino acid sequence: CASSPDRGGLGEQFF. This chain uses TRBV13 with TRBJ2-1; the match to TRBD2 covers 8 bases. With V trimmed by 5 bases and J by 10 bases, 13 bases remained unmatched. The CDR3 is made up of 15 amino acids. CDR1 and CDR2 (germline): PRHDT, FYEKMQ (reference sequence).

This chain joins TRBV27 and TRBJ2-7, with D maybe TRBD2 (6 bases). CDR1 and CDR2 (germline): MNHEY, SMNVEV (reference sequence). The V gene lost 0 bases and the J gene lost 3 bases, with 9 bases spanning the gap. CDR3 size: 14 residues. CDR3 bases: TGTGCCAGCAGTTTATCGGCGGGGAGCTACGAGCAGTACTTC. It is translated as CASSLSAGSYEQYF.

The chain joins TRBV19 to TRBJ1-5, with TRBD1 matching 9 bases. The CDR3 contains 20 residues. J lost 0 bases, V lost 5 bases, and 17 bases had no gene match. CDR1 is LNHDA, CDR2 SQIVND, per germline (reference sequence). CDR3 nucleotide sequence: TGTGCCAGTAGTTGGGGGACAGGGACAATAATAGGTATTAGCAATCAGCCCCAGCATTTT. It specifies CASSWGTGTIIGISNQPQHF.

As for this clone: The same CDR3 is also encoded by other DNA sequences in this sample. The chain employs TRBV10-1 and TRBJ2-7, with a tentative D call TRBD1 (6 bases). The V and J ends lost 1 base and 5 bases respectively, with 9 bases between them. The CDR3 has 13 residues. Looked up from germline, CDR1 is WNHNN and CDR2 is SYGVQD (reference sequence). CDR3 DNA: TGCGCCAGCAGTGAGTTACAGGGTAACGAGCAGTACTTC. Encoded protein: CASSELQGNEQYF.

This chain links TRBV27 with TRBJ1-5, with no clear D. Trimming cost V 6 bases and J 4 bases, with 10 bases left between them. Germline CDR1 MNHEY, CDR2 SMNVEV (reference sequence). The CDR3 runs to 13 residues. CDR3 nucleotide sequence: TGTGCCAGCAGCCAACATTTTAATCAGCCCCAGCATTTT. Encoded protein: CASSQHFNQPQHF.

The V gene is TRBV6-4, the J gene TRBJ2-2; possibly TRBD2 for D (6 bases). The germline V gene encodes CDR1 MRHNA and CDR2 SNTAGT. There are 13 residues in the CDR3. Trimming left V 4 bases short and J 6 bases short, with 9 bases between. This CDR3 is CASSGREAGELFF. The CDR3 DNA sequence: TGTGCCAGCAGTGGCAGGGAGGCCGGGGAGCTGTTTTTT.

The V gene is TRBV2, the J gene TRBJ2-1; D gene uncertain. Trimming left V 2 bases short and J 7 bases short, with 6 bases between. CDR3 size: 12 residues. CDR1 is SNHLY, CDR2 FYNNEI, per germline. This CDR3 reads CASSESLNEQFF. In DNA, the CDR3 is TGTGCCAGCAGTGAATCTTTAAATGAGCAGTTCTTC.

The chain joins TRBV27 to TRBJ2-3; TRBD2 agrees at 8 bases. Germline values: CDR1 MNHEY, CDR2 SMNVEV (reference sequence). The CDR3 is made up of 16 amino acids. V dropped 5 bases and J dropped 2; count of bases not matched to a gene: 9. CDR3 region: CASSISVAGPTDTQYF. In DNA, the CDR3 is TGTGCCAGCAGTATTTCGGTAGCGGGGCCCACAGATACGCAGTATTTT.

The rearrangement links TRBV28 to TRBJ1-2, with D possibly TRBD1 on 6 matching bases. The CDR3 runs 16 residues. Germline-derived CDR1 and CDR2 are MDHEN and SYDVKM. V shed 4 bases and J shed 1 base, with 16 bases lying between them. For the CDR3, the DNA is TGTGCCAGCAGTTCCTACCCCCTGGACAGTAACTATGGCTACACCTTC. Translating it yields CASSSYPLDSNYGYTF.

The V call is TRBV19, the J call TRBJ2-7; 8 nucleotides align to TRBD1. The V and J ends lost 7 bases and 0 bases, in that order; junction bases with no gene match: 8. This CDR3 is 15 amino acids long. CDR1 and CDR2 from the germline V gene are LNHDA and SQIVND (reference sequence). As DNA, the CDR3 is TGTGCCAGTACCCCGGGGACAGGCTACTCCTACGAGCAGTACTTC. This gives the protein CASTPGTGYSYEQYF.

The J gene is TRBJ1-1, the V gene TRBV27; D perhaps matches TRBD1 (6 bases). With 2 bases removed from V and 3 bases from J, the gap between germline ends came to 13 bases. CDR1 is MNHEY and CDR2 is SMNVEV in the germline V gene (reference sequence). The CDR3 extends over 15 amino acids. The CDR3 region is CASSLDNRAYTEAFF. The CDR3 DNA reads as TGTGCCAGCAGTTTAGATAACAGGGCCTACACTGAAGCTTTCTTT.